This is a list of T cell receptor beta chains from one sample in a study of T cell clusters in autoimmune cytopenias. TCRdb reprocessed the multiplex PCR reads and stores each CDR3 protein as one record, lacking DNA. The sample holds 9,900 or so distinct CDR3 sequences. Sequencing was done on a sample of peripheral blood. The receptors come from a human donor with an autoimmune cytopenia or autoimmune hepatitis (not recorded which). The CDR3 runs from the conserved cysteine through the conserved F or W. For some rows the clone size is stated as once, few or many, or as a class when expanded; others skip it.

NA	TRBV20-1	TRBJ2-1	CSAARGRGPYNEQFF
NA	TRBV6-1	TRBJ2-7	CASILDRVTYEQYF
NA	TRBV28	TRBJ1-3	CASRLVDSGNTIYF
NA	TRBV19	TRBJ1-2	CASGRGPGGVYGYTF
medium-sized	TRBV19	TRBJ2-7	CASSFGGGYEQYF
NA	TRBV20-1	TRBJ2-7	CSASTDGDEQYF
NA	TRBV14	TRBJ1-2	CASSSGTLYGYTF
medium-sized	TRBV19	TRBJ2-5	CASSVSPLETQYF
NA	TRBV28	TRBJ2-2	CASSLIGTGSMGNTGELFF
NA	TRBV4-3	TRBJ1-3	CASSLVANGNTIYF
NA	TRBV19	TRBJ1-1	CASSRTGDTEAFF
medium-sized	TRBV6-5	TRBJ2-5	CASSYRGRETQYF
medium-sized	TRBV29-1	TRBJ2-7	CSVGLGTYEQYF
NA	TRBV19	TRBJ1-6	CASSLPGQGRSPLHF
medium-sized	TRBV6-5	TRBJ2-5	CASSFGIGHRGPETQYF
NA	TRBV18	TRBJ1-1	CASSPPRRPNTEAFF
NA	TRBV6-2/TRBV6-3	TRBJ2-1	CASSWETSGLQRRYNEQFF
NA	TRBV6-1	TRBJ1-1	CASSPDGGGKWSEAFF
medium-sized	TRBV29-1	TRBJ2-1	CSVELGLGDEQFF
NA	TRBV6-5	TRBJ2-3	CASSLYFSTSTDTQYF
NA	TRBV6-6	TRBJ1-4	CASSYSVSGRGRSGEKLFF
NA	TRBV28	TRBJ2-3	CASSFEHTQYF
medium-sized	TRBV15	TRBJ1-5	CATSLAGNQPQHF
NA	TRBV27	TRBJ1-1	CASSSPESNTEAFF
NA	TRBV7-9	TRBJ2-5	CASSPLSAGQETQYF
NA	TRBV5-4	TRBJ1-2	CASSLGPILGGPRRGYTF
NA	TRBV6-4	TRBJ2-5	CASSAVPNQETQYF
large	TRBV5-4	TRBJ2-1	CASSLARGNEQFF
NA	TRBV6-2/TRBV6-3	TRBJ1-1	CASSIGQVNTEAFF
NA	TRBV6-1	TRBJ2-3	CASSEARSTDTQYF
medium-sized	TRBV5-4	TRBJ2-6	CASNLGGEVGANVLTF
NA	TRBV4-3	TRBJ2-2	CASSFTGAKGELFF
medium-sized	TRBV6-2/TRBV6-3	TRBJ1-2	CASSDRTGYHYGYTF
NA	TRBV9	TRBJ1-6	CASSVEGGSFNSPLHF
medium-sized	TRBV29-1	TRBJ2-3	CSVESGTGVGVDTQYF
NA	TRBV4-3	TRBJ2-3	CASSQDKGQGADTQYF
NA	TRBV6-2/TRBV6-3	TRBJ1-4	CASSHLGQGNEKLFF
medium-sized	TRBV30	TRBJ1-3	CAWSVVKGSGNTIYF
NA	TRBV7-6	TRBJ2-1	CASSTSAGNYNEQFF
NA	TRBV4-3	TRBJ2-7	CASSQLLGGGRGETQYF
medium-sized	TRBV6-5	TRBJ2-5	CASMRRGVETQYF
medium-sized	TRBV19	TRBJ2-2	CADRDLAGDAGELFF
NA	TRBV7-2	TRBJ2-2	CASSSDGNTGELFF
NA	TRBV6-5	TRBJ2-2	CASSPPANTRELFF
NA	TRBV18	TRBJ2-7	CASSPNPLEQYF
NA	TRBV30	TRBJ1-5	CAWSSQRNQPQHF
NA	TRBV20-1	TRBJ2-2	CSARRTGDTGELFF
NA	TRBV7-2	TRBJ2-5	CASSLATQGVAETQYF
NA	TRBV27	TRBJ2-6	CASSPYLLPGQGSGANVLTF
NA	TRBV5-1	TRBJ2-7	CASSSGDRHYEQYF
NA	TRBV20-1	TRBJ1-2	CSGKEGLAGYTF
NA	TRBV7-2	TRBJ1-1	CASSYTGVMNTEAFF
NA	TRBV5-1	TRBJ2-3	CASSFVTSTDTQYF